Below are 22 T cell receptor beta chains sequenced from a single sample in a study of blood T cells in healthy people across ages. PCR was performed a second time for about 6 to 11 cycles using a sample-barcoded 5' primer and a J-beta primer mix. TCRdb fed the 5' RACE reads into MiXCR, producing one record per CDR3 protein. The sample holds fewer than 2,000,000 distinct CDR3 sequences, 39% seen once. The sequenced material came from blood. These receptors were collected from a human donor in good health.

This clonotype showed up just a few times. This sequence joins TRBV10-3 and TRBJ1-1; TRBD1 might be the D (6 bases). Deletions cut 11 bases from V and 3 bases from J, with 16 bases between. Germline V CDR1 and CDR2: ENHRY, SYGVKD. The CDR3 is made up of 13 amino acids. The CDR3: CAAGGQGDTEAFF. CDR3 bases: TGTGCCGCCGGGGGGCAGGGAGACACTGAAGCTTTCTTT.

This clonotype was seen more than once but under ten times. J is TRBJ2-3 and V is TRBV7-2, with a weak D call TRBD2 (5 bases). The germline gives CDR1 SGHTA, CDR2 FQGNSA. The V gene lost 5 bases and the J gene lost 1 base, with 13 bases spanning the gap. This CDR3 region has 15 residues. The CDR3: CASSPLRRGTDTQYF. CDR3 coding DNA: TGTGCCAGCAGCCCCCTCAGGCGGGGCACAGATACGCAGTATTTT.

V usage is TRBV28 and J usage is TRBJ2-3; D call uncertain. V lost 3 bases and J 1 base, leaving 11 bases between the germline ends. The CDR3 consists of 15 residues. Germline V CDR1 and CDR2: MDHEN, SYDVKM. CDR3 sequence: CASSLSRPRTDTQYF. The CDR3 nucleotides are TGTGCCAGCAGTTTGTCTCGACCGCGCACAGATACGCAGTATTTT.

This clonotype was detected ten times or more. The chain is built from TRBV29-1 and TRBJ2-7; 8 positions match TRBD2. V was pared by 3 bases and J by 2 bases, with 3 bases of the junction left unmatched. Germline CDR1 is SQVTM and CDR2 is ANQGSEA. CDR3 length equals 13 residues. CDR3 residues: CSVDRGGTYEQYF. The CDR3 bases are TGCAGCGTTGACCGGGGGGGGACCTACGAGCAGTACTTC.

V gene TRBV20-1 combines with J gene TRBJ2-5; 14 bases are a match to TRBD2. Trimming cost V 0 bases and J 6 bases; bases outside gene matches: 3. The CDR3 has 15 residues. Germline CDR1 and CDR2: DFQATT and SNEGSKA (reference sequence). In nucleotides, the CDR3 is TGCAGTGCTAGAGACCGGACTAGCGGGGGGCAGACCCAGTACTTC. It codes for CSARDRTSGGQTQYF.

As DNA, the CDR3 is TGTGCCAGCAGGGCAAACGCGGAAGAGACCCAGTACTTC. Residues: CASRANAEETQYF. The chain has TRBV6-6 and TRBJ2-7; D unresolved. The better agreement between TRBJ2-5 and the DNA end casts doubt on the J call. The germline V gene encodes CDR1 MNHNY and CDR2 SVGAGI (reference sequence). CDR3 length equals 13 residues.

This clonotype was seen more than once but under ten times. The V call is TRBV25-1, the J call TRBJ2-3; perhaps TRBD2 as D (6 bases). The V end lost 2 bases, the J end lost 4 bases, and 13 bases lay between the germline ends. Germline-derived CDR1 and CDR2 are MGHDK and SYGVNS. This CDR3 region has 15 residues. Written as DNA, the CDR3 is TGTGCCAGCAGTGAAATATACGGGGGATCAGATACGCAGTATTTT. Translating it yields CASSEIYGGSDTQYF.

The genes are TRBV29-1 and TRBJ1-2; D call uncertain. The ends were cut back, 1 base at V and 6 bases at J, with 9 bases in the middle. CDR1 is SQVTM, CDR2 ANQGSEA, per germline. The length of the CDR3 is 12 residues. CDR3 sequence (DNA): TGCAGCGTTGAAGCAGGTGATGATGGCTACACCTTC. As protein: CSVEAGDDGYTF.

This rearrangement joins TRBV3-1 to TRBJ1-2; D not resolved. This CDR3 is built from 16 residues. Germline lookup yields CDR1 LGHDT and CDR2 YNNKEL (reference sequence). The V gene lost 2 bases and the J gene lost 5 bases, with 18 bases spanning the gap. Written as DNA, the CDR3 is TGTGCCAGCAGCCAAAGCCTCTCCGAGGGCCTTTATGGCTACACCTTC. Protein product: CASSQSLSEGLYGYTF.

There are a few counts of this clonotype. The rearrangement joins TRBV7-2 to TRBJ2-1; 13 bases agree with TRBD2. J gave up 8 bases and V 5 bases, and 6 bases lay outside the gene matches. The germline CDR1 and CDR2 sequences are SGHTA and FQGNSA. This CDR3 is built from 15 residues. CDR3 in DNA: TGTGCCAGCAGCCTCCGGACTAGCGGGGGTTATGAGCAGTTCTTC. The encoded protein is CASSLRTSGGYEQFF.

This clonotype was detected only a few times. The rearrangement joins TRBV2 to TRBJ2-7; the match to TRBD2 covers 7 bases. In germline, CDR1 is SNHLY, CDR2 FYNNEI. V trimming: 6 bases; J trimming: 5 bases; junction bases outside the gene matches: 7. CDR3 length: 13 amino acids. The chain's CDR3 is CASSRGEVNEQYF. CDR3 sequence (DNA): TGTGCCAGCAGCCGGGGGGAGGTCAACGAGCAGTACTTC.

The chain joins TRBV10-3 to TRBJ2-3, with TRBD2 matching 7 bases. CDR1 and CDR2 from the germline V gene are ENHRY and SYGVKD. This CDR3 is built from 14 residues. After removal of 6 bases from V and 4 bases from J, the junction contained 7 bases not matched to a gene. The CDR3 coding sequence is TGTGCCATCAGCCCCAGACTAGCCGCAGATACGCAGTATTTT. It encodes CAISPRLAADTQYF.

Only a few counts were recorded for this clonotype. The V call is TRBV4-3, the J call TRBJ2-7; tentative D call: TRBD1 (5 bases). The CDR3 is 17 amino acids. The germline CDR1 and CDR2 sequences are LGHNA and YSLEER. V lost 1 base and J 0 bases, leaving 16 bases between the germline ends. The DNA of the CDR3 is TGCGCCAGCAGCCAAGTATTGGGGCAGTCCTACTCCTACGAGCAGTACTTC. This translates into CASSQVLGQSYSYEQYF.

V is TRBV7-2 and J is TRBJ2-7, with 10 bases aligning to TRBD1. Trimming at V came to 2 bases and at J to 3 bases, leaving 4 bases not matched to a gene. Germline lookup yields CDR1 SGHTA and CDR2 FQGNSA. CDR3 length equals 15 residues. In nucleotides, the CDR3 is TGTGCCAGCAGCTTAAGGGACAGGGGAGTCTACGAGCAGTACTTC. The encoded protein is CASSLRDRGVYEQYF. Full variable domain (rest looked up from reference TRBV7-2 and TRBJ2-7): GAGVSQSPSNKVTEKGKDVELRCDPISGHTALYWYRQSLGQGLEFLIYFQGNSAPDKSGLPSDRFSAERTGGSVSTLTIQRTQQEDSAVYLCASSLRDRGVYEQYFGPGTRLTVT.

The chain links TRBV28 to TRBJ1-2; 8 bases are shared with TRBD1. The ends lost 4 bases at V and 8 bases at J; junction bases unmatched: 6. Per the germline V gene, CDR1 is MDHEN and CDR2 is SYDVKM. There are 13 residues in the CDR3. The CDR3 protein is CASSSPDRGGYTF. The CDR3 nucleotides read TGTGCCAGCAGTTCTCCCGACAGGGGAGGCTACACCTTC.

This clonotype has only a few counts. The chain uses TRBV6-2 or TRBV6-3 and TRBJ2-1, with D maybe TRBD1 (6 bases). V dropped 7 bases and J dropped 12 bases, with 19 bases sitting between them. The CDR3 totals 13 residues. Germline V gene data show CDR1 as MNHEY and CDR2 as SVGEGT. The CDR3 nucleotides are TGTGCCAGCACCGAAAGAGGTCGCAGGGGGCAGTTCTTC. Its protein product is CASTERGRRGQFF.

The chain joins TRBV14 to TRBJ2-3; unclear D gene. The germline V and J ends were trimmed by 3 bases and 2 bases, with 9 bases remaining between them. Germline-derived CDR1 and CDR2 are SGHDN and FVKESK. This CDR3 spans 14 amino acids. Written as DNA, the CDR3 is TGTGCCAGCAGCCATCAGGCGACCACAGATACGCAGTATTTT. Its translation is CASSHQATTDTQYF.

The chain employs TRBV12-3 or TRBV12-4 and TRBJ1-1; D ambiguous. This CDR3 spans 12 amino acids. V lost 7 bases and J 4 bases, leaving 10 bases between the germline ends. The CDR3 DNA reads as TGTGCCAGCACCTTCGGACTCACTGAAGCTTTCTTT. Residues: CASTFGLTEAFF.

The chain's CDR3 is CASSLLQDIYNEQFF. The CDR3 bases are TGTGCCAGCAGTTTGTTACAGGACATCTACAATGAGCAGTTCTTC. This chain links TRBV27 with TRBJ2-1; possibly TRBD1 for D (5 bases). This CDR3 comprises 15 residues. V lost 3 bases, J lost 3 bases, and 12 bases lay in between. Germline lookup yields CDR1 MNHEY and CDR2 SMNVEV (reference sequence).

The chain carries TRBV7-2 and TRBJ2-5, with D possibly being TRBD2 (6 bases). CDR3 size: 13 residues. From germline, CDR1 is SGHTA and CDR2 FQGNSA. Deletions cut 5 bases from V and 11 bases from J, with 18 bases between. This chain's CDR3 is CASSRGTTGEQYF. The CDR3 DNA reads TGTGCCAGCAGCCGGGGGACCACGGGTGAGCAGTACTTC. The whole variable domain, remainder taken from reference TRBV7-2 and TRBJ2-5, is GAGVSQSPSNKVTEKGKDVELRCDPISGHTALYWYRQSLGQGLEFLIYFQGNSAPDKSGLPSDRFSAERTGGSVSTLTIQRTQQEDSAVYLCASSRGTTGEQYFGPGTRLLVL.

The chain joins TRBV10-3 to TRBJ1-5, with D perhaps TRBD1 (5 bases). The CDR3 spans 16 residues. Germline V gene data show CDR1 as ENHRY and CDR2 as SYGVKD. With 0 bases removed from V and 7 bases from J, the gap between germline ends came to 16 bases. CDR3 bases: TGTGCCATCAGTGAGTCGGAACTCAGGGTTGGACAGCCCCAGCATTTT. It encodes CAISESELRVGQPQHF.

The chain combines TRBV7-6 with TRBJ1-5; no clear D. Germline V CDR1 and CDR2: SGHVS, FNYEAQ. CDR3 size: 18 residues. The V gene lost 2 bases and the J gene lost 3 bases, with 20 bases spanning the gap. CDR3 protein: CASSLYDPGAEFNQPQHF. The DNA of the CDR3 is TGTGCCAGCAGCTTATATGACCCAGGAGCAGAGTTCAATCAGCCCCAGCATTTT. Full variable domain (remainder filled in from reference TRBV7-6 and TRBJ1-5): GAGVSQSPRYKVTKRGQDVALRCDPISGHVSLYWYRQALGQGPEFLTYFNYEAQQDKSGLPNDRFSAERPEGSISTLTIQRTEQRDSAMYRCASSLYDPGAEFNQPQHFGDGTRLSIL.